What follows are 12 T cell receptor beta chains derived from one specimen sequenced in a study of response to subunit inactivated influenza vaccine. Using its own MiXCR run on the RT-PCR reads, TCRdb lists one record per CDR3 protein. The table includes approximately 700,000 distinct CDR3 sequences, roughly 13% detected once. This material consisted of PBMCs from blood, taken about 14 days before vaccination. These receptor sequences come from a man aged 50 to 60 who received an inactivated influenza vaccine.

CDR3 amino acids: CASSQTSGGGLSTDTQYF. DNA of the CDR3: TGCGCCAGCAGCCAAACTAGCGGGGGGGGTCTAAGCACAGATACGCAGTATTTT. The chain uses TRBV4-1 and TRBJ2-3, with 13 bases that match TRBD2. Looked up from germline, CDR1 is MGHRA and CDR2 is YSYEKL. The CDR3 length is 18 residues. The V segment lost 2 bases and the J segment 0 bases; nucleotides outside the gene matches: 5.

This clonotype appeared many times. The chain uses TRBV4-3 and TRBJ2-7; a weak D match, TRBD1 (6 bases). V lost 1 base, J lost 1 base, and 17 bases lay in between. The germline V gene has CDR1 LGHNA and CDR2 YSLEER. The CDR3 is 17 residues long. The CDR3 protein is CASSQAMGQGGSYEQYF. CDR3 coding DNA: TGCGCCAGCAGCCAAGCTATGGGACAAGGGGGATCCTACGAGCAGTACTTC.

This clonotype showed up many times. The CDR3 spells CATSDSGPSSYEQYF. The CDR3 DNA is TGTGCCACCAGTGATTCCGGGCCAAGCTCCTACGAGCAGTACTTC. This rearrangement joins TRBV24-1 to TRBJ2-7, with D uncertain. Germline values: CDR1 KGHDR, CDR2 SFDVKD. This CDR3 spans 15 amino acids. V was pared by 2 bases and J by 0 bases, with 10 bases between.

This clonotype turned up a few times. The V call is TRBV3-1, the J call TRBJ1-1; 12 positions agree with TRBD1. CDR3 size: 17 residues. The ends lost 1 base at V and 6 bases at J; junction bases unmatched: 9. Germline V gene data show CDR1 as LGHDT and CDR2 as YNNKEL (reference sequence). CDR3 coding DNA: TGTGCCAGCAGCCAAGGGGGGACAGGGGGCACTCTCGCTGAAGCTTTCTTT. Amino acid sequence: CASSQGGTGGTLAEAFF.

The chain carries TRBV7-9 and TRBJ2-1; 9 nucleotides line up with TRBD2. The CDR3 covers 14 residues. Trimming took 4 bases from V and 6 from J; bases not matched to a gene: 4. Looked up from germline, CDR1 is SEHNR and CDR2 is FQNEAQ (reference sequence). The CDR3 DNA follows: TGTGCCAGCAGCTCCCTAGCGGGGTCCAATGAGCAGTTCTTC. This translates into CASSSLAGSNEQFF.

The chain couples TRBV20-1 to TRBJ1-6; D is unclear. From germline, CDR1 is DFQATT and CDR2 SNEGSKA (reference sequence). V was pared by 1 base and J by 9 bases, with 13 bases between. CDR3 length: 14 residues. The CDR3, as DNA: TGCAGTGCTAGAGTGCCGGGAATGGCTTCACCCCTCCACTTT. Translating gives CSARVPGMASPLHF.

CDR3 nucleotide sequence: TGCAGCGTTGAAGACCTCGCGGGGTGGAGCTCCTACAATGAGCAGTTCTTC. Residues: CSVEDLAGWSSYNEQFF. This chain joins TRBV29-1 and TRBJ2-1; D is possibly TRBD2 (6 bases). The CDR3 has 17 residues. The V and J ends lost 0 bases and 0 bases respectively, with 15 bases between them. Per the germline V gene, CDR1 is SQVTM and CDR2 is ANQGSEA.

This clonotype showed up just a few times. This chain uses TRBV2 with TRBJ1-5; weak D call: TRBD1 (6 bases). Trimming shortened V by 6 bases and J by 1 base, and 7 bases separated the two germline ends. The CDR3 contains 13 residues. Germline CDR1 and CDR2: SNHLY and FYNNEI. CDR3 nucleotide sequence: TGTGCCAGCAGAGGACAGAGCAATCAGCCCCAGCATTTT. This codes for CASRGQSNQPQHF.

This clonotype appeared a few times. This chain uses TRBV19 with TRBJ1-1; possible D gene TRBD1, 6 bases. V was pared by 5 bases and J by 1 base, with 17 bases between. The germline V gene has CDR1 LNHDA and CDR2 SQIVND (reference sequence). CDR3 length equals 16 residues. The CDR3 region is CASSDKPPGQNTEAFF. CDR3 coding DNA: TGTGCCAGTAGTGACAAACCCCCGGGACAGAACACTGAAGCTTTCTTT.

The chain has TRBV6-2 or TRBV6-3 and TRBJ2-1, with 11 bases aligning to TRBD2. Germline assignment: CDR1 MNHEY and CDR2 SVGEGT. V gave up 4 bases and J gave up 4 bases; unmatched junction bases: 9. CDR3 length equals 17 residues. This chain's CDR3 is CASSLTGTSGPYNEQFF. The CDR3 nucleotides are TGTGCCAGCAGTTTAACCGGGACTAGCGGACCTTACAATGAGCAGTTCTTC.

There are a few counts of this clonotype. The V gene is TRBV6-1, the J gene TRBJ1-6, with TRBD1 identical over 7 bases. Germline assignment: CDR1 MNHNS and CDR2 SASEGT. This CDR3 has 18 residues. V lost 6 bases, J lost 0 bases, and 11 bases stayed unmatched. CDR3 in amino acids: CASSQTGKDSSYNSPLHF. The CDR3 DNA sequence: TGTGCCAGCAGCCAGACAGGGAAGGATAGCTCCTATAATTCACCCCTCCACTTT.

The V gene is TRBV5-1, the J gene TRBJ1-2; TRBD1 matches at 8 bases. The V segment lost 4 bases and the J segment 8 bases; nucleotides outside the gene matches: 10. Germline V gene data show CDR1 as SGHRS and CDR2 as YFSETQ. This CDR3 contains 14 residues. This CDR3 reads CASSALTGAIGYTF. CDR3 in DNA: TGCGCCAGCAGCGCACTGACAGGGGCTATCGGCTACACCTTC.